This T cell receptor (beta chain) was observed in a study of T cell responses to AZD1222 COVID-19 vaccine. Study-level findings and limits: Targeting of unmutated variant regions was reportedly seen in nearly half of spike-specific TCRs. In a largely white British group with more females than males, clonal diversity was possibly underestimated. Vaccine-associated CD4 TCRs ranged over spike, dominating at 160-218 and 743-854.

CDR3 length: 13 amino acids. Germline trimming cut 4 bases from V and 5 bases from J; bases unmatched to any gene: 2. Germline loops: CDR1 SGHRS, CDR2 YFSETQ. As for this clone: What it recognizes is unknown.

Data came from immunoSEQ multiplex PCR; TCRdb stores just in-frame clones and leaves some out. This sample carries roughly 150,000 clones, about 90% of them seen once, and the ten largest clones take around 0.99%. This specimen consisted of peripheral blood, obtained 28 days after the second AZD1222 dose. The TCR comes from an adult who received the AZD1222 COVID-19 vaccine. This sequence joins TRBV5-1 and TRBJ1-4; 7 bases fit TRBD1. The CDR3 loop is CASSKQGNEKLFF. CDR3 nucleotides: TGCGCCAGCAGCAAACAGGGGAATGAAAAACTGTTTTTT.